This T cell receptor (beta chain) was sequenced during a study of T cell changes during pregnancy in multiple sclerosis. Sequencing was performed with immunoSEQ multiplex PCR; in TCRdb, only in-frame clones are kept and a portion is missing. The table lists about 80,000 clones, approximately 93% of them singletons. With 7 bases removed from V and 0 bases from J, the gap between germline ends came to 13 bases. Germline V gene sequence: CDR1 SEHNR, CDR2 FQNEAQ (reference sequence). This CDR3 is built from 15 residues. The starting material was peripheral blood, obtained in the second trimester of pregnancy. V is TRBV7-9 and J is TRBJ2-1; no reliable D call. The TCR was taken from a female donor in good health, enrolled as a control in a pregnancy study. In DNA, the CDR3 is TGTGCCAGCAAAGGAGAAAAAGGCTCCTACAATGAGCAGTTCTTC. This sequence encodes CASKGEKGSYNEQFF.